The 22 T cell receptor beta chains given below trace back to one sample, sequenced in a study of regulatory T cells in long-lasting Graves disease. The time point was: newly diagnosed GD, antithyroid drugs for less than 3 months. Extracted RNA from PBMCs served as the source of the TCR library. According to the study, TCR beta libraries were built with iRepertoire HTBI primers and CDR3-region Arm-PCR. TCRdb fed the multiplex PCR reads into MiXCR, producing one record per CDR3 protein. The sample gives more than 300,000 distinct CDR3 sequences, roughly 10% of which show up once; about 20% is in the top ten. These data were also filed under a second study, of T cells in Graves' hyperthyroidism and ophthalmopathy.

Sequencing was performed on peripheral blood mononuclear cells (PBMCs), taken at new diagnosis, from a patient treated with antithyroid drugs. These receptors were collected from a woman aged 18 to 35 with Graves disease.

Ten or more counts support this clonotype. J is TRBJ2-1 and V is TRBV3-1; 7 nucleotides line up with TRBD1. The V and J ends lost 5 bases and 9 bases, in that order; junction bases with no gene match: 4. The CDR3 runs 12 residues. The germline gives CDR1 LGHDT, CDR2 YNNKEL (reference sequence). For the CDR3, the DNA is TGTGCCAGCAGCACAGGGGCGGGTGAGCAGTTCTTC. Its protein product is CASSTGAGEQFF.

The chain is built from TRBV5-5 and TRBJ2-7, with TRBD2 as a possible D gene (6 bases). This CDR3 has 15 residues. Trimming removed 4 bases at V and 3 bases at J, with 17 bases between. Germline V gives CDR1 SGHKS, CDR2 YYEKEE (reference sequence). This CDR3 reads CASSPGTLKDYEQYF. The CDR3 DNA is TGTGCCAGCAGCCCCGGGACTCTTAAAGACTACGAGCAGTACTTC.

This clonotype was counted a few times. A read error is possible here, since a much larger clone lies one base away. The chain links TRBV12-3 or TRBV12-4 to TRBJ2-7; tentatively, D is TRBD1 (6 bases). The CDR3 has 13 amino acids. V shed 2 bases and J shed 3 bases, with 8 bases lying between them. CDR3 sequence (DNA): TGTGCCAGCAGTTTAACACAGGGCTACGAGCAGTACTTC. Its protein is CASSLTQGYEQYF.

At least ten counts were recorded for this clonotype. The J gene is TRBJ2-5, the V gene TRBV28; 8 bases are shared with TRBD2. Trimming removed 4 bases from V and 2 bases from J; junction bases left unmatched: 12. The CDR3 covers 17 residues. Germline V gene data show CDR1 as MDHEN and CDR2 as SYDVKM. CDR3 DNA: TGTGCCAGCAGTTCGTTGACTAGCGCCCCATCACAAGAGACCCAGTACTTC. Translating gives CASSSLTSAPSQETQYF.

The chain joins TRBV2 to TRBJ2-7; tentative D call: TRBD2 (6 bases). Germline-derived CDR1 and CDR2 are SNHLY and FYNNEI. This CDR3 has 15 residues. Trimming took off 1 base at V and 7 bases at J, with 17 bases between the two ends. The CDR3 DNA reads as TGTGCCAGCAGTGAAGAGGGAGGATTCCCCCGAGAGCAGTACTTC. Amino acid sequence: CASSEEGGFPREQYF.

This clonotype was detected ten times or more. This chain uses TRBV11-2 with TRBJ1-1, with 9 nucleotides matching TRBD1. Germline V gene lookup returns CDR1 SGHAT and CDR2 FQNNGV. Trimming cost V 5 bases and J 3 bases; bases outside gene matches: 19. This CDR3 has 19 amino acids. The CDR3 DNA is TGTGCCAGCAGCAAGAGGGACAGGGATTTGGTAGGTCCTCACACTGAAGCTTTCTTT. Translation gives CASSKRDRDLVGPHTEAFF. The full variable domain, with the rest looked up from reference TRBV11-2 and TRBJ1-1, is EAGVAQSPRYKIIEKRQSVAFWCNPISGHATLYWYQQILGQGPKLLIQFQNNGVVDDSQLPKDRFSAERLKGVDSTLKIQPAKLEDSAVYLCASSKRDRDLVGPHTEAFFGQGTRLTVV.

There are many counts of this clonotype. The chain's CDR3 is CASSYNRPIGNTEAFF. As DNA, the CDR3 is TGTGCCAGCAGTTACAACCGACCCATAGGGAACACTGAAGCTTTCTTT. The chain couples TRBV6-5 to TRBJ1-1; D is unclear. The CDR3 is 16 residues long. The V and J ends lost 2 bases and 1 base respectively, with 14 bases between them. Germline-derived CDR1 and CDR2 are MNHEY and SVGAGI.

The J gene is TRBJ2-3, the V gene TRBV19, with D possibly matching TRBD2 (5 bases). Trimming removed 8 bases at V and 0 bases at J, with 6 bases between. The CDR3 is made up of 12 amino acids. Looked up from germline, CDR1 is LNHDA and CDR2 is SQIVND (reference sequence). CDR3 in amino acids: CASQRSTDTQYF. Written as DNA, the CDR3 is TGTGCCAGTCAGCGGAGCACAGATACGCAGTATTTT.

The J gene is TRBJ1-2, the V gene TRBV12-3 or TRBV12-4; D call uncertain. V gave up 7 bases and J gave up 2 bases, with 14 bases separating them. The CDR3 covers 14 residues. In DNA form, the CDR3 reads TGTGCCAGCACCACACAAGTGACCAACTATGGCTACACCTTC. The encoded protein is CASTTQVTNYGYTF.

This clonotype was picked up a small number of times. The chain uses TRBV29-1 and TRBJ2-7; unclear D gene. The germline CDR1 and CDR2 sequences are SQVTM and ANQGSEA. There are 13 residues in the CDR3. The germline V and J ends were trimmed by 0 bases and 4 bases, with 10 bases remaining between them. CDR3 sequence reads: CSVEDPAGYEQYF. As DNA, the CDR3 is TGCAGCGTTGAAGATCCAGCAGGATACGAGCAGTACTTC.

This clonotype was recorded many times. The CDR3 loop reads CSASDRETGELFF. The DNA for the CDR3 is TGCAGTGCTTCAGACAGGGAAACCGGGGAGCTGTTTTTT. V gene TRBV20-1 combines with J gene TRBJ2-2, with TRBD1 matching over 7 bases. The CDR3 contains 13 residues. V lost 5 bases, J lost 5 bases, and 5 bases stayed unmatched. Germline V CDR1 and CDR2: DFQATT, SNEGSKA (reference sequence).

In this sample, this clonotype turned up a few times. The chain joins TRBV27 to TRBJ2-1; D is unclear. CDR3 length: 14 amino acids. V lost 2 bases to trimming and J lost 10 bases, with 15 bases between them. Germline V lookup: CDR1 MNHEY, CDR2 SMNVEV (reference sequence). The DNA for the CDR3 is TGTGCCAGCAGTTTAGGGGAACGCGGAAAAGAGCAGTTCTTC. Translating gives CASSLGERGKEQFF.

This clonotype was detected many times. The CDR3 sequence is CASSYRVSLEDYGYTF. CDR3 nucleotide sequence: TGTGCCAGCAGTTACAGGGTTTCCCTCGAGGACTATGGCTACACCTTC. The chain is built from TRBV6-5 and TRBJ1-2; D ambiguous. The CDR3 spans 16 residues. Germline lookup yields CDR1 MNHEY and CDR2 SVGAGI. V was shortened by 2 bases and J by 3 bases, with 16 bases between the two germline ends.

This chain joins TRBV11-2 and TRBJ2-7; D might be TRBD1 (5 bases). V was cut by 6 bases and J by 5 bases, with 20 bases left in between. Germline lookup yields CDR1 SGHAT and CDR2 FQNNGV. The CDR3 covers 15 residues. Written as DNA, the CDR3 is TGTGCCAGCAGGATTCCTGGGGCCCCCAAACACGAGCAGTACTTC. Translated, it gives CASRIPGAPKHEQYF.

The chain couples TRBV19 to TRBJ1-1, with a possible D match to TRBD1 (5 bases). This CDR3 spans 14 amino acids. V was pared by 4 bases and J by 1 base, with 10 bases between. Per the germline V gene, CDR1 is LNHDA and CDR2 is SQIVND (reference sequence). The CDR3 loop is CASSRGRENTEAFF. In DNA form, the CDR3 reads TGTGCCAGTAGTAGGGGACGGGAGAACACTGAAGCTTTCTTT.

This clonotype was counted many times. The chain employs TRBV20-1 and TRBJ2-7; D is unresolved. Per germline, CDR1 DFQATT and CDR2 SNEGSKA (reference sequence). V dropped 3 bases and J dropped 4 bases, with 19 bases sitting between them. The CDR3 runs 15 residues. CDR3 nucleotides: TGCAGTGCTAGTCAACTTCTAGAAACCCTATACGAGCAGTACTTC. Its protein is CSASQLLETLYEQYF.

The J gene is TRBJ1-2, the V gene TRBV4-1, with D hard to call. V lost 6 bases to trimming and J lost 5 bases, with 16 bases between them. This CDR3 comprises 14 residues. Germline CDR1 is MGHRA and CDR2 is YSYEKL. The DNA for the CDR3 is TGCGCCAGCAGTTCAACAAGTTATCCTTATGGCTACACCTTC. Translating gives CASSSTSYPYGYTF.

This clonotype has a handful of counts. The V gene is TRBV2, the J gene TRBJ2-7; no firm D call. This CDR3 is 14 amino acids long. V lost 7 bases, J lost 1 base, and 14 bases lay in between. The germline V gene has CDR1 SNHLY and CDR2 FYNNEI. CDR3 in amino acids: CASNPTWGSYEQYF. CDR3 DNA sequence: TGTGCCAGCAATCCTACCTGGGGTTCCTACGAGCAGTACTTC.

This clonotype was found many times. V and J are TRBV6-2 or TRBV6-3 and TRBJ1-1; D is undetermined. CDR3 length equals 17 residues. The germline V and J ends were trimmed by 4 bases and 0 bases, with 18 bases remaining between them. Germline assignment: CDR1 MNHEY and CDR2 SVGEGT. CDR3 residues: CASSFSVLRPMNTEAFF. DNA of the CDR3: TGTGCCAGCAGTTTTTCTGTGTTGAGACCCATGAACACTGAAGCTTTCTTT.

This clonotype was observed many times. This chain connects TRBV20-1 to TRBJ1-5; 9 bases are a match to TRBD1. The junction had 7 bases not matched to a gene; V was cut back by 1 base and J by 6 bases. Germline lookup yields CDR1 DFQATT and CDR2 SNEGSKA (reference sequence). This CDR3 comprises 15 residues. The CDR3 is CSARAGTGWGQPQHF. CDR3 nucleotide sequence: TGCAGTGCTAGAGCAGGGACAGGGTGGGGTCAGCCCCAGCATTTT.

This clonotype has at least ten counts. The CDR3 region has the DNA TGTGCCAGCAGTGCCCCAACGACAAGACATAACTATGGCTACACCTTC. Its translation is CASSAPTTRHNYGYTF. The chain recombines TRBV28 with TRBJ1-2, with D uncertain. CDR3 length: 16 residues. The germline gives CDR1 MDHEN, CDR2 SYDVKM. V was cut by 5 bases and J by 1 base, with 17 bases left in between.

V and J are TRBV19 and TRBJ2-2; no clear D. This CDR3 contains 16 residues. Germline CDR1 and CDR2: LNHDA and SQIVND (reference sequence). Trimming took 5 bases from V and 1 from J, leaving 14 bases between them. Here the CDR3 DNA reads TGTGCCAGTAGTGTCCCTAGGGCAGGGAACACCGGGGAGCTGTTTTTT. Residues: CASSVPRAGNTGELFF.